This is a list of T cell receptor beta chains from one sample in a study of Ad26.COV2.S vaccination and SARS-CoV-2 variants. The protocol was immunoSEQ multiplex PCR, while the TCRdb copy is restricted to in-frame clones and leaves out a portion. The table includes about 350,000 clones, roughly 91% detected once. The specimen was peripheral blood, collected in a trial of Ad26.COV2.S vaccine versus placebo. These receptors came from a person between 18 and 65 years old who received the Ad26.COV2.S COVID-19 vaccine or a placebo. CDR3s include the opening cysteine and the closing phenylalanine or tryptophan. The D gene is left open where the match is weak. Only some rows state a clone size, as once, few, many or a class for expanded clones.

J	V	D	size	DNA	CDR3
TRBJ2-7	TRBV2	-	-	TGTGCCAGCAGGCTTAGGGGGGGGTACTCCTACGAGCAGTACTTC	CASRLRGGYSYEQYF
TRBJ2-1	TRBV11-2	-	-	TGTGCCAGCAGCTTATTAAGGAGCTCCTACAATGAGCAGTTCTTC	CASSLLRSSYNEQFF
TRBJ2-4	TRBV7-9	TRBD1	-	TGTGCCAGCAGCTTAGGACAGGGGACCAAAAACATTCAGTACTTC	CASSLGQGTKNIQYF
TRBJ2-3	TRBV21-1	-	-	TGTGCCAGCGAGCCCAAGCTAGCGGGAGGGCCTAGCTCAGATACGCAGTATTTT	CASEPKLAGGPSSDTQYF
TRBJ1-2	TRBV18	-	few	TGTGCCAGCTCACCAACCGGACAGCCGAACTATGGCTACACCTTC	CASSPTGQPNYGYTF
TRBJ2-1	TRBV10-1	-	once	TGCGCCAGCAGTGCCGGGCCCGACGTCAACAATGAGCAGTTCTTC	CASSAGPDVNNEQFF
TRBJ1-5	TRBV4-2	TRBD1	-	TGTGCCAGCAGCCCAAAACAGGGGGCTGGCAATCAGCCCCAGCATTTT	CASSPKQGAGNQPQHF
TRBJ1-2	TRBV29-1	TRBD1	few	TGCAGCGTGACAGGGAACTATGGCTACACCTTC	CSVTGNYGYTF
TRBJ2-2	TRBV15	-	-	TGTGCCACCAGCAGTCTTGTACCGACAAGGGAGAACACCGGGGAGCTGTTTTTT	CATSSLVPTRENTGELFF
TRBJ2-5	TRBV10-3	-	-	TGTGCCATCAGTGAGTCGAGGGAAGAGACCCAGTACTTC	CAISESREETQYF
TRBJ2-1	TRBV29-1	-	-	TGCAGCGGCCGACTGCCGTACTACAATGAGCAGTTCTTC	CSGRLPYYNEQFF